This T cell receptor (beta chain) was captured in a study of STAT3 mutations in large granular lymphocyte leukemia. Whole-study context: Roughly half the longitudinally sequenced T-LGLL patients had canonical STAT3 mutations. Findings and caveats of the study: Every T-cell large granular lymphocyte leukemia patient had at least one immunodominant TCR beta clonotype.

As for this clone: The antigen is not known.

TCRdb keeps only in-frame clones here, not all; method: immunoSEQ multiplex PCR. The sample consists of about 40,000 clones, 88% of them appearing once. V was clipped by 0 bases and J by 6 bases; unmatched bases: 4. The germline gives CDR1 MNHNS, CDR2 SASEGT. This CDR3 has 15 amino acids. The chain combines TRBV6-1 with TRBJ2-3; 9 bases map to TRBD2. The source is a human donor with T large granular lymphocyte leukemia. Some clones in this sample may be carry-over from other donors' samples. The sample was PBMCs. The CDR3 DNA reads as TGTGCCAGCAGTGAAGCTAGCGGGGGAGTGGATACGCAGTATTTT. This codes for CASSEASGGVDTQYF.